Described below is a single TCR beta chain sequence and its context. The record originates from a study of CD8 T cells in Susac syndrome. Sequencing of TCR beta drew on CD8+ and CD4+ T cells from blood. TEMRA cells were enriched by FACS, and CD4+ and CD8+ T cells were negatively isolated. Random hexamers were used to reverse transcribe the RNA input (roughly 0.5 to 1 ug). Amplification of TCR beta CDR3 spanned 54 Vbeta and 13 Jbeta via immunoSEQ multiplex PCR. TCRdb re-called the immunoSEQ multiplex PCR reads with MiXCR, one entry per CDR3 protein. The data show about 210,000 distinct CDR3 sequences, 95% seen once. Germline V gene data show CDR1 as DFQATT and CDR2 as SNEGSKA (reference sequence). CDR3 length: 14 amino acids. V was pared by 4 bases and J by 6 bases, with 16 bases between.

This TCR came from a human donor with multiple sclerosis. The sequencing input was CD4+ T cells from PBMCs. The V call is TRBV20-1, the J call TRBJ2-1; perhaps TRBD2 as D (5 bases). This CDR3 reads CSANFGLWGNEQFF. CDR3 sequence (DNA): TGCAGTGCTAACTTCGGACTCTGGGGCAATGAGCAGTTCTTC.